This is a list of T cell receptor beta chains from one sample in a study of cytomegalovirus exposure and HLA in healthy donors. The protocol was immunoSEQ multiplex PCR, while the TCRdb copy is restricted to in-frame clones and leaves out a portion. The sample has about 150,000 clones; about four fifths are singletons. The sequenced material came from PBMCs. The receptors originated from a man aged 25-45 years in good health and CMV-seropositive. CDR3s include the opening cysteine and the closing phenylalanine or tryptophan.

V	J	CDR3
TRBV28	TRBJ1-4	CASSFDGGSFSDEKLFF
TRBV19	TRBJ2-5	CASRKTSGRALETQYF
TRBV30	TRBJ1-2	CAWSTREGWVYTF
TRBV29-1	TRBJ2-5	CSVESTERETQYF
TRBV5-1	TRBJ2-2	CASSTGRYGTGELFF
TRBV4-1	TRBJ2-2	CASSQGGRRRSNTGELFF
TRBV10-3	TRBJ2-5	CAISAGGLEQYF
TRBV5-4	TRBJ1-6	CASSWTGTNSPLHF
TRBV7-8	TRBJ1-2	CASSLARGLVGYTF
TRBV15	TRBJ2-1	CATSGVRYSYNEQFF
TRBV30	TRBJ2-1	CAWSRGAENEQFF
TRBV5-4	TRBJ2-1	CASSFQGNEQFF
TRBV7-9	TRBJ2-3	CASSPLGQSTDTQYF
TRBV10-3	TRBJ2-3	CAINPTGGFADTQYF
TRBV15	TRBJ1-2	CATSPSALNYGYTF
TRBV7-9	TRBJ1-1	CASSPGGQGITEAFF
TRBV6-5	TRBJ2-7	CASRAPNHIYEQYF
TRBV4-1	TRBJ1-2	CASSPRAGNYGYTF
TRBV9	TRBJ2-2	CASSPHTRSRDTGELFF
TRBV4-2	TRBJ1-2	CASSQGVQGYGYTF
TRBV4-1	TRBJ1-5	CASSPLQVSNQPQHF
TRBV10-2	TRBJ2-7	CASTLAGTGSGEQYF
TRBV27	TRBJ2-7	CASMLGQGTYEQYF
TRBV27	TRBJ2-1	CASSLSGGFYNEQFF
TRBV11-2	TRBJ1-2	CASSLSGGATYGYTF
TRBV2	TRBJ1-5	CASSEQGVGQPQHF